This TCR beta chain was recorded in a study of T cell clonality in common variable immunodeficiency. Study-level points and caveats: Reportedly, TCR beta sequences from common variable immunodeficiency showed fewer deletions and N-nucleotide insertions.

Germline CDR1 reads MNHNS; CDR2 reads SASEGT. This CDR3 is built from 14 residues. V lost 3 bases to trimming and J lost 1 base; unmatched junction nucleotides: 2. Assay: immunoSEQ multiplex PCR; the TCRdb copy retains only in-frame clones and omits some. The sample includes about 47,000 clones, none of them occurring once. There are many counts of this clone. Its antigen is undetermined. Read coverage stops 3 residues before the CDR3 terminus; the germline J gene supplies the remainder. Blood samples were heparinized, about 5 to 9 ml per donor. The receptor was derived from a person aged 18 to 70 in good health. The sample taken for sequencing was peripheral blood mononuclear cells. V and J are TRBV6-1 and TRBJ1-1; 7 nucleotides agree with TRBD1. The sequenced part of the CDR3 DNA is TGTGCCAGCAGTGATAACAGGGGGAACACTGAA. It specifies CASSDNRGNTE. The CDR3, in full, reads CASSDNRGNTEAFF.